These 17 T cell receptor beta chains originate from one sample sequenced in a study of post-analysis software for immune sequencing data. Their recognized antigens are unknown. Study findings and constraints: TRBV segments more frequent in patients than in controls numbered roughly 5 and included TRBV5-6, TRBV5-1 and TRBV20-1.

Incorporated into the TCR beta cDNA libraries were unique molecular identifiers, which served to reduce PCR and sequencing biases. MiXCR, applied by TCRdb to the PCR reads, yields one record per CDR3 protein. The sample holds fewer than 850,000 distinct CDR3 sequences, roughly 29% seen once. Input material: blood. These receptors were collected from a girl aged 5-17 years with multiple sclerosis.

V and J are TRBV5-8 and TRBJ2-7; tentative D call: TRBD2 (6 bases). Trimming pared 4 bases from V and 7 bases from J, leaving 18 bases between. This CDR3 is built from 14 residues. CDR1 SGHTS and CDR2 YDEGEE come from the germline V gene. The CDR3 bases are TGTGCCAGCAGCATTACCGGGCCAAGCGGGGAGCAGTACTTC. It translates to CASSITGPSGEQYF.

This chain connects TRBV7-2 to TRBJ2-3, with D maybe TRBD2 (6 bases). The CDR3 contains 12 residues. V was shortened by 4 bases and J by 14 bases, with 16 bases between the two germline ends. Germline V gene lookup returns CDR1 SGHTA and CDR2 FQGNSA. In nucleotides, the CDR3 is TGTGCCAGCAGCTCGGGACTGGGGTTACGGTATTTT. This gives the protein CASSSGLGLRYF.

This chain links TRBV4-3 with TRBJ2-7, with 8 bases aligning to TRBD2. CDR3 size: 15 residues. V trimming: 0 bases; J trimming: 4 bases; junction bases outside the gene matches: 5. The germline CDR1 and CDR2 sequences are LGHNA and YSLEER. The CDR3 loop reads CASSQDRGGAYEQYF. CDR3 nucleotides: TGCGCCAGCAGCCAAGATCGGGGGGGGGCTTACGAGCAGTACTTC.

The V and J genes are TRBV11-2 and TRBJ2-2; 8 bases map to TRBD1. This CDR3 comprises 16 residues. V lost 5 bases and J lost 5; bases outside the gene matches: 10. CDR1 and CDR2 from the germline V gene are SGHAT and FQNNGV. This CDR3 reads CASSLSGGGRTGELFF. DNA of the CDR3: TGTGCCAGCAGCCTTTCAGGGGGCGGAAGGACCGGGGAGCTGTTTTTT.

The chain joins TRBV5-6 to TRBJ1-5; D not certain. The CDR3 runs 16 residues. Germline values: CDR1 SGHDT, CDR2 YYEEEE. V lost 1 base and J 4 bases, leaving 15 bases between the germline ends. CDR3 in amino acids: CASSLYPTGLNQPQHF. In DNA form, the CDR3 reads TGTGCCAGCAGCTTGTATCCGACGGGCCTTAATCAGCCCCAGCATTTT.

This clonotype showed up just a few times. The gene calls are TRBV10-3 and TRBJ2-2; no firm D call. The CDR3 is 11 residues long. Trimming shortened V by 7 bases and J by 1 base, and 1 base separated the two germline ends. Germline V gene data show CDR1 as ENHRY and CDR2 as SYGVKD. This chain's CDR3 is CAIKNTGELFF. In DNA, the CDR3 is TGTGCCATCAAGAACACCGGGGAGCTGTTTTTT.

The V and J genes are TRBV20-1 and TRBJ2-3; D is possibly TRBD2 (5 bases). Deletions cut 1 base from V and 1 base from J, with 9 bases between. Germline lookup yields CDR1 DFQATT and CDR2 SNEGSKA (reference sequence). The CDR3 extends over 14 amino acids. Here the CDR3 reads CSARGEGRTDTQYF. In DNA form, the CDR3 reads TGCAGTGCTAGAGGAGAGGGCCGCACAGATACGCAGTATTTT.

The chain recombines TRBV19 with TRBJ1-2; D is uncertain. V was shortened by 0 bases and J by 5 bases, with 19 bases between the two germline ends. This CDR3 comprises 17 residues. Germline values: CDR1 LNHDA, CDR2 SQIVND (reference sequence). Here the CDR3 DNA reads TGTGCCAGTAGTATAGATGGTTACAGAAGCGTTTGGTATGGCTACACCTTC. Translated: CASSIDGYRSVWYGYTF.

This clonotype was observed a few times. This chain uses TRBV5-1 with TRBJ2-3; 7 positions agree with TRBD1. Germline V gene data show CDR1 as SGHRS and CDR2 as YFSETQ. V shed 1 base and J 9 bases; nucleotides not matched to a gene: 5. The CDR3 contains 13 residues. CDR3 coding DNA: TGCGCCAGCAGCTTGACAGGACAGGACACGCAGTATTTT. As protein: CASSLTGQDTQYF. The whole variable domain, remainder taken from reference TRBV5-1 and TRBJ2-3, is KAGVTQTPRYLIKTRGQQVTLSCSPISGHRSVSWYQQTPGQGLQFLFEYFSETQRNKGNFPGRFSGRQFSNSRSEMNVSTLELGDSALYLCASSLTGQDTQYFGPGTRLTVL.

This clonotype was picked up a small number of times. The J gene is TRBJ2-2, the V gene TRBV20-1; 8 bases agree with TRBD1. This CDR3 has 15 amino acids. From germline, CDR1 is DFQATT and CDR2 SNEGSKA (reference sequence). V lost 5 bases to trimming and J lost 1 base; unmatched junction nucleotides: 6. The CDR3 DNA reads as TGCAGTGCTTTGCAGGGGGCGAGGAACACCGGGGAGCTGTTTTTT. Protein: CSALQGARNTGELFF.

The J gene is TRBJ2-1, the V gene TRBV12-3 or TRBV12-4; TRBD1 or TRBD2 may be the D gene (7 bases each). V was shortened by 5 bases and J by 9 bases, with 14 bases between the two germline ends. The CDR3 contains 13 residues. The CDR3 DNA reads as TGTGCCAGCAGTCTGACAGGGAGGGGTGAGCAGTTCTTC. It is translated as CASSLTGRGEQFF.

The CDR3 DNA reads as TGCAGTGCTACGCAATTAGCGGGGGGTGTCAATGAGCAGTTCTTC. It is translated as CSATQLAGGVNEQFF. This chain connects TRBV20-1 to TRBJ2-1, with 10 positions matching TRBD2. CDR3 length: 15 residues. V dropped 4 bases and J dropped 6; count of bases not matched to a gene: 9. CDR1 is DFQATT, CDR2 SNEGSKA, per germline (reference sequence).

The chain couples TRBV14 to TRBJ2-7; possibly TRBD1 or TRBD2 for D (5 bases each). Trimming left V 4 bases short and J 0 bases short, with 13 bases between. Germline V lookup: CDR1 SGHDN, CDR2 FVKESK. The CDR3 totals 15 residues. The CDR3 loop is CASSPRGRSSYEQYF. The CDR3 DNA sequence: TGTGCCAGCAGCCCCCGGGGCAGGAGCTCCTACGAGCAGTACTTC.

This clonotype was counted between two and nine times. The rearrangement links TRBV4-3 to TRBJ1-1; a possible D gene is TRBD1 (5 bases). Trimming shortened V by 1 base and J by 8 bases, and 14 bases separated the two germline ends. This CDR3 has 14 amino acids. Per germline, CDR1 LGHNA and CDR2 YSLEER. The CDR3 nucleotides are TGCGCCAGCAGCCAAGGCCAGTGGGGGAAGGAAGCTTTCTTT. This sequence encodes CASSQGQWGKEAFF.

V and J are TRBV12-3 or TRBV12-4 and TRBJ1-5; D gene uncertain. This CDR3 is built from 17 residues. V shed 6 bases and J shed 0 bases, with 18 bases lying between them. CDR3 in amino acids: CASSLLLGGYSNQPQHF. For the CDR3, the DNA is TGTGCCAGCAGCCTCCTCCTAGGCGGATATAGCAATCAGCCCCAGCATTTT.

This chain joins TRBV7-9 and TRBJ1-4, with D possibly TRBD1 on 6 matching bases. Germline V gene lookup returns CDR1 SEHNR and CDR2 FQNEAQ (reference sequence). The CDR3 runs to 13 residues. Between the trimmed V and J ends, which lost 4 bases and 11 bases, there was a span of 14 bases. The CDR3 sequence: CASSSGGAGKLFF. As DNA, the CDR3 is TGTGCCAGCAGCTCCGGGGGCGCGGGGAAACTGTTTTTT.

This clonotype occurred a few times. The rearrangement uses TRBV5-1 and TRBJ1-4, with D tentatively TRBD1 (6 bases). Trimming left V 4 bases short and J 6 bases short, with 16 bases between. This CDR3 contains 15 residues. Germline V gives CDR1 SGHRS, CDR2 YFSETQ. The CDR3 region has the DNA TGCGCCAGCAGCCCCGAGTCGGGGGCGGATGAAAAACTGTTTTTT. Translated: CASSPESGADEKLFF.